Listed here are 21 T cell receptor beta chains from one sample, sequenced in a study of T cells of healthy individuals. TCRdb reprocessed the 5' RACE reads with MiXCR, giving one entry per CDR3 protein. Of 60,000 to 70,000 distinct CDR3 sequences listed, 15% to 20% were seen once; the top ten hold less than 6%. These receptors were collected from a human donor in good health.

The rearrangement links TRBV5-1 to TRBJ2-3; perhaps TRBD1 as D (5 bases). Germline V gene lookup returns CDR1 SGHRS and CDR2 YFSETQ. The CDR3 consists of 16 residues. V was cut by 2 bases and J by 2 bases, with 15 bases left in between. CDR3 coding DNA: TGCGCCAGCAGCTTAACAAAAGACAGATTCACAGATACGCAGTATTTT. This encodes CASSLTKDRFTDTQYF.

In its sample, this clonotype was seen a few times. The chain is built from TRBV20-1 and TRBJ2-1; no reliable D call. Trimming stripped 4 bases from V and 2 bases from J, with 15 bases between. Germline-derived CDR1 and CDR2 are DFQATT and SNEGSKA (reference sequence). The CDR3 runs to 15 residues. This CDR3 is CSAKLGSLTYNEQFF. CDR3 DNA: TGCAGTGCTAAGCTGGGCAGTCTTACCTACAATGAGCAGTTCTTC.

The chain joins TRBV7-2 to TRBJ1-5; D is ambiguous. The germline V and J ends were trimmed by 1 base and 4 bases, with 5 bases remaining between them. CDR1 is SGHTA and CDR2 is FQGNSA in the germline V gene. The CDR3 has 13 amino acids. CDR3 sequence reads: CASSLVQNQPQHF. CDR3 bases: TGTGCCAGCAGCTTAGTTCAGAATCAGCCCCAGCATTTT.

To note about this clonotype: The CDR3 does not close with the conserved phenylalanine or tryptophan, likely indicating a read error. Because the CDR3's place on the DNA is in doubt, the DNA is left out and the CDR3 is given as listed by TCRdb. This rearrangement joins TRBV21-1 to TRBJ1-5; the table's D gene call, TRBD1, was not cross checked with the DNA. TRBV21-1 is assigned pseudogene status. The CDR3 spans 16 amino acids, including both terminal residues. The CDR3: CASSKDCRDSNQPQHS.

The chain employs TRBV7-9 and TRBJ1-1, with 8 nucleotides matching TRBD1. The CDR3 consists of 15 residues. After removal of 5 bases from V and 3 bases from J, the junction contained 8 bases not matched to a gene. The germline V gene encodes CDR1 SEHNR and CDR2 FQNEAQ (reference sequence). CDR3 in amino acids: CASSPSRGLDTEAFF. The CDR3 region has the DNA TGTGCCAGCAGCCCCTCCAGGGGGCTGGACACTGAAGCTTTCTTT.

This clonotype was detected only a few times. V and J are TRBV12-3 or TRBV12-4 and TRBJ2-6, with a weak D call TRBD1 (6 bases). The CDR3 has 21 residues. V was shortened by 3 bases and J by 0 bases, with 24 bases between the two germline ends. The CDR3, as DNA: TGTGCCAGCAGTTTTTGGGCTATGGACAGTTCGGGGCGCTCTGGGGCCAACGTCCTGACTTTC. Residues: CASSFWAMDSSGRSGANVLTF.

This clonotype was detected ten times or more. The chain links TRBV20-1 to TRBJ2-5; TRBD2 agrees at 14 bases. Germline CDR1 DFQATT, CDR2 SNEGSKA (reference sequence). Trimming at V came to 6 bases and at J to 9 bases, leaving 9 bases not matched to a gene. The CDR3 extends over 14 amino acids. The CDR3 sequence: CSARLAGGLRSQYF. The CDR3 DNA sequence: TGCAGTGCGAGACTAGCGGGAGGGCTCAGGTCCCAGTACTTC.

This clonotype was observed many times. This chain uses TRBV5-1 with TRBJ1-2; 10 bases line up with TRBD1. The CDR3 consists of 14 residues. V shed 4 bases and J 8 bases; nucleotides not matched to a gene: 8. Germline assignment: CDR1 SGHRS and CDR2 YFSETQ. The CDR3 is CASSPGTGDDGYTF. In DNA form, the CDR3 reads TGCGCCAGCAGCCCAGGGACAGGGGATGACGGCTACACCTTC.

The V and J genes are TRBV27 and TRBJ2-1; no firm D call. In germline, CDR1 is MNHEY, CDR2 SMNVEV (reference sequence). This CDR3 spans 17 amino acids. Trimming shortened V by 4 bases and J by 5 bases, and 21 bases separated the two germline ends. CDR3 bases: TGTGCCAGCAGTTCCTTACGTGGGCGTAGGCCTAACAATGAGCAGTTCTTC. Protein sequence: CASSSLRGRRPNNEQFF.

The CDR3 region is CASSYWPGMNTEAFF. CDR3 DNA sequence: TGTGCCAGCAGTTACTGGCCAGGTATGAACACTGAAGCTTTCTTT. This rearrangement joins TRBV6-2 or TRBV6-3 to TRBJ1-1, with D uncertain. The germline V gene has CDR1 MNHEY and CDR2 SVGEGT. The ends were cut back, 1 base at V and 0 bases at J, with 9 bases in the middle. CDR3 length: 15 amino acids.

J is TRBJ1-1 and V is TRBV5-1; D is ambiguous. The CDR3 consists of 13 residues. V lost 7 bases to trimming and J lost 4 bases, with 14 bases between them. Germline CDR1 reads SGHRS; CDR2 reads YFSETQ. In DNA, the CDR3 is TGCGCCAGCTCGATCGCGGTGGGCACTGAAGCTTTCTTT. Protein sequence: CASSIAVGTEAFF.

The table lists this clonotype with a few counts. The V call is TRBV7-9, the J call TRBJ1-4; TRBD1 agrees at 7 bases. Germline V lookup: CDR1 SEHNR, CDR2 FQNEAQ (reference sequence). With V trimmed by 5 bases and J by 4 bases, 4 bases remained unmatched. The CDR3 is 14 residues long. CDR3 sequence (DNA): TGTGCCAGCAGCGAGACAGGGCATAATGAAAAACTGTTTTTT. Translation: CASSETGHNEKLFF.

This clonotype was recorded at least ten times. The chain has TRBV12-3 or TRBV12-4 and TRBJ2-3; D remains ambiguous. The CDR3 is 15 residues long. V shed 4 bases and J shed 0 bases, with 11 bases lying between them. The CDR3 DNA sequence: TGTGCCAGCAGTTACGTGGGCCGGAGCACAGATACGCAGTATTTT. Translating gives CASSYVGRSTDTQYF.

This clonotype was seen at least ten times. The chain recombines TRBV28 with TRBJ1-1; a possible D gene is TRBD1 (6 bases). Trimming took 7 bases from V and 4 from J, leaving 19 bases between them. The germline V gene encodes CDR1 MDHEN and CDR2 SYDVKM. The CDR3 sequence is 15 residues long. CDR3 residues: CASISNGGVGTEAFF. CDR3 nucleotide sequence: TGTGCCAGCATATCGAATGGGGGCGTCGGCACTGAAGCTTTCTTT.

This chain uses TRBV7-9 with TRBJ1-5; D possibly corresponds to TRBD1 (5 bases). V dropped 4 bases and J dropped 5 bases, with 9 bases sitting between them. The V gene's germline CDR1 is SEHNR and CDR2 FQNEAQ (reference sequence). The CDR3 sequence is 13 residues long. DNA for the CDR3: TGTGCCAGCAGCTCCCGGGGCGATCAGCCCCAGCATTTT. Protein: CASSSRGDQPQHF.

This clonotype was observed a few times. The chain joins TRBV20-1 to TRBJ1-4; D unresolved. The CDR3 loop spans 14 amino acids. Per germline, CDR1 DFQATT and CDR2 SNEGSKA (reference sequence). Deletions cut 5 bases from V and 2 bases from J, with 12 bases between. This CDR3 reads CSALCRPTNEKLFF. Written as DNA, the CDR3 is TGCAGTGCTCTTTGCCGGCCGACTAATGAAAAACTGTTTTTT.

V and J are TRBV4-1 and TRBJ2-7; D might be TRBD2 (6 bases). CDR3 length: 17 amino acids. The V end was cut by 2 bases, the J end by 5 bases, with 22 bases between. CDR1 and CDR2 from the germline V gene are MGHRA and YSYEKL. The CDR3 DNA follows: TGCGCCAGCAGCCAAAGCTCCGGGACTCCGGTTTTGGACGAGCAGTACTTC. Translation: CASSQSSGTPVLDEQYF.

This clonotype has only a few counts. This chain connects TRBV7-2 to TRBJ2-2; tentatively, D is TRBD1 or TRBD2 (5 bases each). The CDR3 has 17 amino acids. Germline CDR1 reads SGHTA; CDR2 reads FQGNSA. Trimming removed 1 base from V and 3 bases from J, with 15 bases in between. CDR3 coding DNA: TGTGCCAGCAGCTTAGGGCATGGGGGTTCTTACACCGGGGAGCTGTTTTTT. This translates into CASSLGHGGSYTGELFF.

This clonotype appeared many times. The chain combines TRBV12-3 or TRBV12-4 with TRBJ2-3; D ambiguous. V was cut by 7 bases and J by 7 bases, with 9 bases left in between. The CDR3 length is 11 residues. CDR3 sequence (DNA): TGTGCCAGCACTACAAAGAATACGCAGTATTTT. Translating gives CASTTKNTQYF.

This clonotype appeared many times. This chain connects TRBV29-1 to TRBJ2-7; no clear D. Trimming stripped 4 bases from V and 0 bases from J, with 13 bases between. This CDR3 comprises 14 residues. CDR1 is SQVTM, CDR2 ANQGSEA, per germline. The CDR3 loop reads CSVASGRYSYEQYF. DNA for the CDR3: TGCAGCGTTGCGTCGGGCAGATACTCCTACGAGCAGTACTTC.

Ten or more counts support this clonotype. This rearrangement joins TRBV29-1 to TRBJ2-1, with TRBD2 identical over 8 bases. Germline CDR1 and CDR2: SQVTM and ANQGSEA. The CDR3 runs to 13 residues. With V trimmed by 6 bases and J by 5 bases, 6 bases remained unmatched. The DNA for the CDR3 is TGCAGCGTGGGAGGACTAGCCCACAATGAGCAGTTCTTC. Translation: CSVGGLAHNEQFF.